This T cell receptor (beta chain) was found in a study of cytomegalovirus exposure and HLA in healthy donors. Remarks on this clone: What it binds is unknown.

Primers included in the PCR were 60 Vbeta and 13 Jbeta primers. Data came from immunoSEQ multiplex PCR; TCRdb stores just in-frame clones and leaves some out. The repertoire has 95,000 to 150,000 clones, roughly 14% of them found once; the top ten carry under 2%. General study points: Further analysis, carried out later, found HLA-associated TCR beta chains more clonally expanded than equally common other chains. TCR beta V- and J-gene trimming, according to a later analysis, was linked to a missense DCLRE1C variant.

The CDR3 totals 11 residues. Trimming cost V 6 bases and J 5 bases, with 11 bases left between them. Germline lookup yields CDR1 DFQATT and CDR2 SNEGSKA (reference sequence). Sequenced material: PBMCs. The chain has TRBV20-1 and TRBJ2-7; possible D gene TRBD2, 6 bases. The clonotype comes from a woman aged 18-29 years in good health and CMV-seronegative. The CDR3, as DNA: TGCAGTGCCCCCTCGGGGGACGAGCAGTACTTC. As protein: CSAPSGDEQYF.